The clone carrying this TCR beta chain was observed a few times. The target antigen is unknown. The assay was immunoSEQ multiplex PCR, and TCRdb's table has in-frame clones only and misses some. The data contain about 350,000 clones, around 89% of them seen just once; the ten biggest clones take up around 6.1%. These data come from a study of Ad26.COV2.S vaccination and SARS-CoV-2 variants. Whole-study context: Into the muscle, Ad26.COV2.S was dosed once or twice, 56 days apart. Overall study findings and caveats: For non-spike TCRs, breadth in vaccine recipients resembled that in placebo recipients. Compared with placebo recipients, vaccine recipients had higher spike-specific TCR breadth.

The CDR3 length is 14 residues. Germline V gives CDR1 MDHEN, CDR2 SYDVKM. Trimming removed 6 bases from V and 7 bases from J, with 18 bases in between. Described treatment: roughly 20 received Ad26.COV2.S at low or high dose, single or two shots; several received placebo; per-sample allocation not given. The samples date from day 63 after the first vaccine or placebo injection. The donor's status was that of an adult aged 18-55 years in Boston. The chain recombines TRBV28 with TRBJ1-2; D is perhaps TRBD1 (6 bases). The TCR comes from a person between 18 and 65 years old who received the Ad26.COV2.S COVID-19 vaccine or a placebo. The sequencing here drew on peripheral blood, taken in a trial of Ad26.COV2.S vaccine versus placebo. The CDR3 sequence is CASRTPGGASGYTF. Written as DNA, the CDR3 is TGTGCCAGCAGGACCCCGGGGGGCGCTTCTGGCTACACCTTC.